What follows are 6 T cell receptor beta chains derived from one specimen sequenced in a study of CD8 T cells in ankylosing spondylitis. TCRdb redid the calling of the 5' RACE reads with MiXCR, one entry per CDR3 protein. The repertoire has 270,000 or so distinct CDR3 sequences, roughly 18% of them found once; the top ten carry over 25%. The specimen was blood, either unsorted or a sorted T cell fraction (not recorded which). All receptors derive from a male donor with ankylosing spondylitis or in good health (not recorded which).

The chain joins TRBV7-2 to TRBJ2-3; no definite D call. V lost 0 bases to trimming and J lost 2 bases, with 18 bases between them. Germline loops: CDR1 SGHTA, CDR2 FQGNSA. CDR3 length: 18 residues. The CDR3 DNA is TGTGCCAGCAGCTTAGCCCCCATAATGACTGGGATCACAGATACGCAGTATTTT. Translated, it gives CASSLAPIMTGITDTQYF.

The chain couples TRBV6-1 to TRBJ2-7, with 8 bases matching TRBD1. V lost 6 bases, J lost 4 bases, and 11 bases stayed unmatched. The CDR3 consists of 15 residues. From germline, CDR1 is MNHNS and CDR2 SASEGT. CDR3 nucleotides: TGTGCCAGCAGCCCGGGACAGGTCTTGGATTACGAGCAGTACTTC. Encoded protein: CASSPGQVLDYEQYF.

For this clonotype: One end of the junction varies from germline; a read error may be responsible. The chain is built from TRBV7-9 and TRBJ2-1; 13 positions match TRBD2. The germline V gene has CDR1 SEHNR and CDR2 FQNEAQ (reference sequence). The CDR3 is made up of 17 amino acids. In nucleotides, the CDR3 is TGTGCCGGCAGCTTAGAAGGCACTAGCGGGAGGGGTAATGAGCAGTTCTTC. Its translation: CAGSLEGTSGRGNEQFF.

The rearrangement links TRBV12-3 or TRBV12-4 to TRBJ2-2; TRBD1 agrees at 9 bases. The V and J ends lost 4 bases and 5 bases, in that order; junction bases with no gene match: 8. CDR3 length equals 16 residues. The chain's CDR3 is CASSSRGTGKTGELFF. In DNA form, the CDR3 reads TGTGCCAGCAGTTCGAGGGGGACAGGGAAGACCGGGGAGCTGTTTTTT.

This clonotype was counted between two and nine times. The V gene is TRBV5-1, the J gene TRBJ1-1, with no clear D. Germline CDR1 and CDR2: SGHRS and YFSETQ. The CDR3 sequence is 13 residues long. V was shortened by 0 bases and J by 1 base, with 4 bases between the two germline ends. CDR3 bases: TGCGCCAGCAGCTTGGTATGGAACACTGAAGCTTTCTTT. This sequence encodes CASSLVWNTEAFF.

This clonotype was counted only a few times. In nucleotides, the CDR3 is TGTGCCAGCAGTTACTCGACCGGATTGTCGGACACCATATATTTT. Protein product: CASSYSTGLSDTIYF. The V call is TRBV6-5, the J call TRBJ1-3; D ambiguous. The V end lost 0 bases, the J end lost 8 bases, and 14 bases lay between the germline ends. The germline CDR1 and CDR2 sequences are MNHEY and SVGAGI. CDR3 length: 15 residues.